The 21 T cell receptor beta chains listed next were all sequenced from one sample in a study of blood T cell repertoires in COVID-19. Only in-frame clones appear in the TCRdb table, and some are missing; sequencing was by immunoSEQ multiplex PCR. The sample shows about 320,000 clones, roughly 85% of them seen only once. Sequencing was carried out using PBMCs or T cells enriched from blood (not recorded which). These receptors were taken from a woman aged 30 to 39 who had been exposed to COVID-19.

The genes are TRBV27 and TRBJ1-6; D is perhaps TRBD1 (6 bases). V was clipped by 4 bases and J by 6 bases, with 16 bases between them. Germline CDR1 MNHEY, CDR2 SMNVEV (reference sequence). The CDR3 is 16 amino acids. CDR3 region: CASSSRGGGSNSPLHF. DNA of the CDR3: TGTGCCAGCAGTTCCCGAGGGGGAGGGAGTAATTCACCCCTCCACTTT.

The chain employs TRBV24-1 and TRBJ2-1, with 11 bases that match TRBD2. CDR1 and CDR2 (germline): KGHDR, SFDVKD. V shed 4 bases and J 8 bases; nucleotides not matched to a gene: 9. The CDR3 is 16 amino acids. The CDR3 nucleotides are TGTGCCACCAGTGACATAACTAGCGGGAGCAGCGATGAGCAGTTCTTC. As protein: CATSDITSGSSDEQFF.

The chain joins TRBV19 to TRBJ1-1; 7 nucleotides agree with TRBD1. Germline CDR1 reads LNHDA; CDR2 reads SQIVND (reference sequence). The CDR3 has 14 residues. Trimming at V came to 7 bases and at J to 5 bases, leaving 10 bases not matched to a gene. The CDR3 here is CASTRDRVRTEAFF. In DNA, the CDR3 is TGTGCCAGTACCAGGGACAGAGTACGAACTGAAGCTTTCTTT.

CDR3 sequence reads: CASRKDRGRGNQPQHF. CDR3 sequence (DNA): TGTGCCAGCAGGAAGGACAGGGGAAGGGGAAATCAGCCCCAGCATTTT. This chain connects TRBV28 to TRBJ1-5, with 9 bases identical to TRBD1. V gave up 6 bases and J gave up 4 bases; unmatched junction bases: 10. Germline V gives CDR1 MDHEN, CDR2 SYDVKM. CDR3 length: 16 amino acids.

The chain employs TRBV6-5 and TRBJ1-3, with D possibly matching TRBD1 (6 bases). Looked up from germline, CDR1 is MNHEY and CDR2 is SVGAGI. V dropped 6 bases and J dropped 4 bases, with 13 bases sitting between them. The CDR3 is made up of 14 amino acids. The CDR3 region is CASRSRGAGNTIYF. The CDR3 bases are TGTGCCAGCAGGTCTCGGGGGGCGGGAAACACCATATATTTT.

The chain carries TRBV27 and TRBJ2-7, with D maybe TRBD1 (5 bases). Trimming stripped 5 bases from V and 4 bases from J, with 12 bases between. The CDR3 consists of 13 residues. Germline V CDR1 and CDR2: MNHEY, SMNVEV (reference sequence). The CDR3 reads CASSPTQGYEQYF. The CDR3 DNA reads as TGTGCCAGCAGTCCAACTCAGGGATACGAGCAGTACTTC.

The rearrangement uses TRBV3-1 (or the pseudogene TRBV3-2) and TRBJ1-1, with D tentatively TRBD1 (6 bases). Germline V CDR1 and CDR2: LGHDT, YNNKEL (reference sequence). The V and J ends lost 3 bases and 2 bases respectively, with 16 bases between them. The CDR3 length is 16 residues. For the CDR3, the DNA is TGTGCCAGCAGCCAGCTCCAAACACAGGGTAACACTGAAGCTTTCTTT. The encoded protein is CASSQLQTQGNTEAFF.

The chain links TRBV5-6 to TRBJ2-1; TRBD2 is a possible D gene (5 bases). The CDR3 has 12 amino acids. Germline assignment: CDR1 SGHDT and CDR2 YYEEEE. V was cut by 1 base and J by 7 bases, with 6 bases left in between. In DNA form, the CDR3 reads TGTGCCAGCAGCTTGTGGGAGAATGAGCAGTTCTTC. Residues: CASSLWENEQFF.

The chain combines TRBV7-9 with TRBJ2-1; perhaps TRBD1 as D (5 bases). This CDR3 has 16 amino acids. Deletions cut 1 base from V and 3 bases from J, with 13 bases between. Germline-derived CDR1 and CDR2 are SEHNR and FQNEAQ (reference sequence). The CDR3 reads CASSLGKQALYNEQFF. The CDR3 nucleotides read TGTGCCAGCAGCTTAGGAAAACAGGCCCTCTACAATGAGCAGTTCTTC.

The V gene is TRBV4-1, the J gene TRBJ1-1, with a possible D match to TRBD1 (5 bases). The CDR3 spans 15 residues. The germline gives CDR1 MGHRA, CDR2 YSYEKL. Trimming shortened V by 1 base and J by 4 bases, and 13 bases separated the two germline ends. This CDR3 reads CASSQAASTATEAFF. In DNA form, the CDR3 reads TGCGCCAGCAGCCAAGCCGCGTCGACAGCCACTGAAGCTTTCTTT.

This clone was observed a few times. This chain joins TRBV7-3 and TRBJ1-5; 7 nucleotides line up with TRBD1. The CDR3 is made up of 13 amino acids. The germline V gene encodes CDR1 SGHTA and CDR2 FQGTGA. The J segment lost 7 bases and the V segment lost 2 bases, leaving 2 bases of the junction unmatched. This CDR3 reads CASSLQGGQPQHF. CDR3 sequence (DNA): TGTGCCAGCAGCTTACAGGGGGGCCAGCCCCAGCATTTT. Full variable domain (rest looked up from reference TRBV7-3 and TRBJ1-5): GAGVSQTPSNKVTEKGKYVELRCDPISGHTALYWYRQSLGQGPEFLIYFQGTGAADDSGLPNDRFFAVRPEGSVSTLKIQRTERGDSAVYLCASSLQGGQPQHFGDGTRLSIL.

The V gene is TRBV6-2 or TRBV6-3, the J gene TRBJ1-5, with D unresolved. The V and J ends lost 5 bases and 4 bases respectively, with 6 bases between them. The germline gives CDR1 MNHEY, CDR2 SVGEGT. This CDR3 has 12 residues. The CDR3 sequence: CASSKANQPQHF. In DNA form, the CDR3 reads TGTGCCAGCAGTAAAGCTAATCAGCCCCAGCATTTT.

The CDR3 DNA is TGTGCCAGTAGCCCATTTTCTAGCGGGGGGAGCACAGATACGCAGTATTTT. The encoded protein is CASSPFSSGGSTDTQYF. The chain uses TRBV19 and TRBJ2-3; 11 bases are shared with TRBD2. The CDR3 consists of 17 residues. V lost 6 bases and J lost 0; bases outside the gene matches: 8. Germline V gives CDR1 LNHDA, CDR2 SQIVND (reference sequence). The variable domain in full, completed from reference TRBV19 and TRBJ2-3, reads DGGITQSPKYLFRKEGQNVTLSCEQNLNHDAMYWYRQDPGQGLRLIYYSQIVNDFQKGDIAEGYSVSREKKESFPLTVTSAQKNPTAFYLCASSPFSSGGSTDTQYFGPGTRLTVL.

The V and J genes are TRBV19 and TRBJ2-2; 11 bases are a match to TRBD1. This CDR3 spans 14 amino acids. The V segment lost 6 bases and the J segment 6 bases; nucleotides outside the gene matches: 3. Per the germline V gene, CDR1 is LNHDA and CDR2 is SQIVND (reference sequence). Here the CDR3 reads CASRGQGVPGELFF. In DNA, the CDR3 is TGTGCCAGTAGGGGACAGGGGGTCCCCGGGGAGCTGTTTTTT.

The chain employs TRBV4-2 and TRBJ2-7, with D tentatively TRBD2 (6 bases). Germline values: CDR1 LGHNA, CDR2 YNFKEQ. The length of the CDR3 is 14 residues. V lost 6 bases and J 7 bases, leaving 19 bases between the germline ends. Written as DNA, the CDR3 is TGTGCCAGCAGTCGGATAGAACGGGAGTTTGAGCAGTACTTC. Protein product: CASSRIEREFEQYF.

The gene calls are TRBV28 and TRBJ2-7, with 7 bases aligning to TRBD1. The CDR3 runs 12 residues. CDR1 is MDHEN and CDR2 is SYDVKM in the germline V gene. V shed 6 bases, J shed 13 bases, and the junction held 12 bases outside the gene matches. CDR3 nucleotide sequence: TGTGCCAGCAGATACCTCCGGGACAGCCCTTACTTC. Translation gives CASRYLRDSPYF.

In nucleotides, the CDR3 is TGCGCCAGCAGCCAGGACTACCCCGTGGGTGCTTTCTTT. Protein sequence: CASSQDYPVGAFF. The chain joins TRBV4-3 to TRBJ1-1; D gene ambiguous. Germline V CDR1 and CDR2: LGHNA, YSLEER. Trimming removed 3 bases from V and 11 bases from J, with 16 bases in between. The CDR3 has 13 amino acids.

This clone was seen once. The gene calls are TRBV7-3 and TRBJ2-1; 10 nucleotides agree with TRBD1. J gave up 4 bases and V 2 bases, and 2 bases lay outside the gene matches. The V gene's germline CDR1 is SGHTA and CDR2 FQGTGA. The CDR3 has 15 amino acids. The CDR3 sequence is CASSLDRGLYNEQFF. CDR3 nucleotide sequence: TGTGCCAGCAGCTTAGACAGGGGGCTTTACAATGAGCAGTTCTTC.

This clone was recorded a few times. The chain employs TRBV4-1 and TRBJ1-1, with 10 bases that match TRBD1. Germline assignment: CDR1 MGHRA and CDR2 YSYEKL. The CDR3 consists of 15 residues. J lost 4 bases, V lost 3 bases, and 5 bases had no gene match. The CDR3 nucleotides read TGCGCCAGCAGCCATCCGGGACAGGGGCTCACTGAAGCTTTCTTT. It translates to CASSHPGQGLTEAFF.

This clone was seen just once. The chain uses TRBV30 and TRBJ1-4; maybe TRBD1 (6 bases). The CDR3 is 15 residues long. Between the trimmed V and J ends, which lost 4 bases and 4 bases, there was a span of 16 bases. Looked up from germline, CDR1 is GTSNPN and CDR2 is SVGIG (reference sequence). This CDR3 reads CAWIRRGAFNEKLFF. CDR3 in DNA: TGTGCCTGGATCAGGCGGGGGGCCTTTAATGAAAAACTGTTTTTT. The whole variable domain, remainder taken from reference TRBV30 and TRBJ1-4, is SQTIHQWPATLVQPVGSPLSLECTVEGTSNPNLYWYRQAAGRGLQLLFYSVGIGQISSEVPQNLSASRPQDRQFILSSKKLLLSDSGFYLCAWIRRGAFNEKLFFGSGTQLSVL.

The table lists this clone with a count of one. The chain links TRBV24-1 to TRBJ2-1; 8 bases agree with TRBD2. V lost 8 bases and J lost 0; bases outside the gene matches: 8. Germline CDR1 is KGHDR and CDR2 is SFDVKD. The CDR3 consists of 16 residues. CDR3 nucleotides: TGTGCCACCATGCCAAGCGGGGGAAGCTCCTACAATGAGCAGTTCTTC. This codes for CATMPSGGSSYNEQFF.